This T cell receptor (beta chain) was recorded in a study of blood T cell repertoires in COVID-19. Clones were sequenced by immunoSEQ multiplex PCR, and TCRdb holds only the in-frame ones, with some missing. The table shows a few hundred thousand clones, with 80% to 90% occurring only once. The sample was PBMCs or T cells enriched from blood (not recorded which). The receptor was derived from a man younger than 40 who had recovered from COVID-19.

CDR3 in DNA: TGTGCCAGCTCACCGATTAGGGGTAAGGGGGCAAACACTGAAGCTTTCTTT. It translates to CASSPIRGKGANTEAFF. The chain uses TRBV18 and TRBJ1-1; the match to TRBD1 covers 7 bases. The CDR3 sequence is 17 residues long. V dropped 3 bases and J dropped 2; count of bases not matched to a gene: 12. CDR1 KGHSH and CDR2 LQKENI come from the germline V gene.